The next 23 T cell receptor beta chains were all read from a single sample in a study of shared clonotypes between healthy human individuals (dated by TCRdb to about 2020). The method was the immunoSEQ multiplex PCR assay. The table was pulled from immuneACCESS by TCRdb, which kept in-frame rearrangements only. Such tables lose some clones; where checked, under half of the loss comes from unresolved V genes, and the rest has no known cause. Recorded for this sample are approximately 500,000 clones; 60% to 80% of them occurred a single time. Approximately 12% of the sample is held by the ten biggest clonotypes. The sample comprised PBMCs. The receptors originated from a woman in her thirties or forties in good health. Some clones in this sample may be carry-over from other donors' samples.

V and J are TRBV4-3 and TRBJ2-7; 12 nucleotides match TRBD2. The CDR3 covers 16 residues. CDR1 is LGHNA and CDR2 is YSLEER in the germline V gene. After removal of 2 bases from V and 6 bases from J, the junction contained 8 bases not matched to a gene. CDR3 sequence reads: CASSQKSTSGSPEQYF. The CDR3 DNA reads TGCGCCAGCAGCCAAAAATCGACTAGCGGGAGCCCCGAGCAGTACTTC.

The chain couples TRBV18 to TRBJ2-2; the D is unclear. The CDR3 consists of 16 residues. Germline V gene data show CDR1 as KGHSH and CDR2 as LQKENI. The ends were cut back, 3 bases at V and 0 bases at J, with 11 bases in the middle. CDR3 loop: CASSPPSGANTGELFF. In DNA, the CDR3 is TGTGCCAGCTCACCGCCGTCAGGCGCGAACACCGGGGAGCTGTTTTTT.

This clone was counted only a few times. The chain combines TRBV7-3 with TRBJ2-1; possibly TRBD1 or TRBD2 for D (6 bases each). The ends were cut back, 2 bases at V and 5 bases at J, with 10 bases in the middle. The CDR3 spans 14 residues. In germline, CDR1 is SGHTA, CDR2 FQGTGA. The DNA of the CDR3 is TGTGCCAGCAGCTTAGGGGGGCACAACAATGAGCAGTTCTTC. This translates into CASSLGGHNNEQFF.

The genes are TRBV6-5 and TRBJ2-7; D is perhaps TRBD2 (5 bases). This CDR3 is built from 15 residues. CDR1 is MNHEY, CDR2 SVGAGI, per germline. The ends were cut back, 6 bases at V and 1 base at J, with 16 bases in the middle. The CDR3 sequence: CASRLGSADSYEQYF. CDR3 bases: TGTGCCAGCAGACTAGGATCGGCGGATTCCTACGAGCAGTACTTC.

This clone was detected once. This chain links TRBV9 with TRBJ2-5, with D tentatively TRBD2 (5 bases). Trimming shortened V by 0 bases and J by 5 bases, and 11 bases separated the two germline ends. The CDR3 has 14 residues. Germline assignment: CDR1 SGDLS and CDR2 YYNGEE. This CDR3 reads CASSVEFRGETQYF. CDR3 in DNA: TGTGCCAGCAGCGTAGAATTCCGGGGTGAGACCCAGTACTTC.

This clone has just a few counts. The chain carries TRBV2 and TRBJ2-7; D is unclear. With 5 bases removed from V and 4 bases from J, the gap between germline ends came to 6 bases. Germline-derived CDR1 and CDR2 are SNHLY and FYNNEI. The CDR3 has 11 residues. In DNA, the CDR3 is TGTGCCAGCAGTCTCGAGTACGAGCAGTACTTC. Translation: CASSLEYEQYF.

V is TRBV11-2 and J is TRBJ1-2, with D tentatively TRBD1 (6 bases). The V gene lost 3 bases and the J gene lost 8 bases, with 10 bases spanning the gap. This CDR3 spans 12 amino acids. Germline V gene lookup returns CDR1 SGHAT and CDR2 FQNNGV. CDR3 in amino acids: CASSFYREGYTF. The CDR3 DNA sequence: TGTGCCAGCAGCTTCTACAGGGAGGGCTACACCTTC. The full variable domain, in which reference TRBV11-2 and TRBJ1-2 provide the parts outside the CDR3, is EAGVAQSPRYKIIEKRQSVAFWCNPISGHATLYWYQQILGQGPKLLIQFQNNGVVDDSQLPKDRFSAERLKGVDSTLKIQPAKLEDSAVYLCASSFYREGYTFGSGTRLTVV.

The rearrangement links TRBV19 to TRBJ1-5; 8 bases map to TRBD1. The CDR3 consists of 13 residues. With 5 bases clipped from V and 7 bases from J, the junction kept 4 bases outside the gene matches. Germline V gives CDR1 LNHDA, CDR2 SQIVND (reference sequence). CDR3 sequence: CASSQQGGQPQHF. The CDR3 nucleotides read TGTGCCAGTAGTCAACAGGGGGGGCAGCCCCAGCATTTT.

V and J are TRBV6-6 and TRBJ1-4; a possible D gene is TRBD1 (6 bases). CDR1 is MNHNY and CDR2 is SVGAGI in the germline V gene (reference sequence). Trimming stripped 3 bases from V and 1 base from J, with 12 bases between. The CDR3 is made up of 16 amino acids. The CDR3 DNA reads TGTGCCAGCAGTTATCCGAGGGGGTTAACTAATGAAAAACTGTTTTTT. Residues: CASSYPRGLTNEKLFF.

The rearrangement links TRBV29-1 to TRBJ2-3; 14 positions match TRBD2. Germline-derived CDR1 and CDR2 are SQVTM and ANQGSEA. The V and J ends lost 7 bases and 6 bases, in that order; junction bases with no gene match: 9. This CDR3 has 15 residues. This chain's CDR3 is CSARTSGRWSDTQYF. In nucleotides, the CDR3 is TGCAGCGCAAGGACTAGCGGGAGGTGGTCGGATACGCAGTATTTT.

The CDR3 region has the DNA TGTGCCAGCAGTTTATTGACAGGGTTGGGTGAGCAGTACTTC. It yields the protein CASSLLTGLGEQYF. This chain uses TRBV28 with TRBJ2-7, with 7 bases matching TRBD1. This CDR3 comprises 14 residues. CDR1 is MDHEN and CDR2 is SYDVKM in the germline V gene. J was trimmed by 7 bases and V by 1 base; bases with no gene match: 7.

The V gene is TRBV9, the J gene TRBJ1-5, with D maybe TRBD1 (6 bases). The CDR3 is made up of 15 amino acids. Germline lookup yields CDR1 SGDLS and CDR2 YYNGEE. V gave up 4 bases and J gave up 2 bases, with 13 bases separating them. CDR3 in DNA: TGTGCCAGCAGCCCCAATGAGGGGGGCAATCAGCCCCAGCATTTT. It codes for CASSPNEGGNQPQHF.

The V and J genes are TRBV28 and TRBJ2-5; D is possibly TRBD1 or TRBD2 (5 bases each). The CDR3 is 14 amino acids. V lost 3 bases to trimming and J lost 9 bases, with 17 bases between them. In germline, CDR1 is MDHEN, CDR2 SYDVKM. The chain's CDR3 is CASSFPAGPGSQYF. The CDR3 nucleotides read TGTGCCAGCAGTTTTCCGGCGGGCCCAGGGTCCCAGTACTTC. Full variable domain (rest looked up from reference TRBV28 and TRBJ2-5): DVKVTQSSRYLVKRTGEKVFLECVQDMDHENMFWYRQDPGLGLRLIYFSYDVKMKEKGDIPEGYSVSREKKERFSLILESASTNQTSMYLCASSFPAGPGSQYFGPGTRLLVL.

The table lists this clone with a few counts. This chain uses TRBV19 with TRBJ2-7; the D gene could be TRBD1 or TRBD2 (5 bases each). CDR3 length equals 16 residues. V lost 2 bases, J lost 0 bases, and 14 bases lay in between. CDR1 and CDR2 from the germline V gene are LNHDA and SQIVND (reference sequence). CDR3 region: CASSIRWGMSSYEQYF. The CDR3 bases are TGTGCCAGTAGTATAAGGTGGGGGATGAGCTCCTACGAGCAGTACTTC.

CDR3 in DNA: TGTGCCAGTAGTAAGGATGGCAGGGGGAGTCTCTACGAGCAGTACTTC. Translation: CASSKDGRGSLYEQYF. The genes are TRBV19 and TRBJ2-7; TRBD1 matches at 7 bases. With 4 bases clipped from V and 3 bases from J, the junction kept 12 bases outside the gene matches. Germline-derived CDR1 and CDR2 are LNHDA and SQIVND (reference sequence). CDR3 length: 16 residues.

The CDR3 is CASSPAGQFYSGNTIYF. CDR3 bases: TGCGCCAGCAGCCCGGCGGGACAGTTCTACTCTGGAAACACCATATATTTT. The rearrangement uses TRBV5-1 and TRBJ1-3, with 7 bases aligning to TRBD1. Germline V gene data show CDR1 as SGHRS and CDR2 as YFSETQ. V shed 4 bases, J shed 0 bases, and the junction held 10 bases outside the gene matches. The CDR3 extends over 17 amino acids.

This chain links TRBV7-8 with TRBJ2-1; TRBD2 is a possible D gene (5 bases). The V and J ends lost 4 bases and 0 bases respectively, with 16 bases between them. The CDR3 runs to 17 residues. CDR1 and CDR2 from the germline V gene are SGHVS and FQNEAQ. The CDR3 loop is CASSSIGASRSYNEQFF. CDR3 DNA: TGTGCCAGCAGCTCTATAGGAGCTAGCCGCTCCTACAATGAGCAGTTCTTC. The variable domain in full, completed from reference TRBV7-8 and TRBJ2-1, reads GAGVSQSPRYKVAKRGQDVALRCDPISGHVSLFWYQQALGQGPEFLTYFQNEAQLDKSGLPSDRFFAERPEGSVSTLKIQRTQQEDSAVYLCASSSIGASRSYNEQFFGPGTRLTVL.

This clone was recorded once. The chain combines TRBV19 with TRBJ1-5; possible D gene TRBD1, 5 bases. Trimming stripped 6 bases from V and 0 bases from J, with 12 bases between. CDR3 length: 15 residues. Germline loops: CDR1 LNHDA, CDR2 SQIVND (reference sequence). DNA for the CDR3: TGTGCCAGTAGGGTGGGGCTCTATAGCAATCAGCCCCAGCATTTT. It encodes CASRVGLYSNQPQHF.

The V and J genes are TRBV11-3 and TRBJ2-2; possible D gene TRBD1, 6 bases. Germline V lookup: CDR1 SGHNT, CDR2 YENEEA. V was pared by 1 base and J by 6 bases, with 9 bases between. The CDR3 loop spans 14 amino acids. Written as DNA, the CDR3 is TGTGCCAGCAGCTTAGTTTCAGGGGCCGGGGAGCTGTTTTTT. Amino acid sequence: CASSLVSGAGELFF.

Here the CDR3 DNA reads TGTGCCAGCAGCCAAGATAGGCTCTCCTACACCGGGGAGCTGTTTTTT. Its translation is CASSQDRLSYTGELFF. This sequence joins TRBV4-2 and TRBJ2-2; D not resolved. V lost 0 bases to trimming and J lost 3 bases, with 11 bases between them. Per the germline V gene, CDR1 is LGHNA and CDR2 is YNFKEQ. The CDR3 sequence is 16 residues long.

This chain links TRBV10-3 with TRBJ2-7, with D tentatively TRBD1 (6 bases). Trimming left V 10 bases short and J 2 bases short, with 18 bases between. CDR3 length: 14 amino acids. CDR1 ENHRY and CDR2 SYGVKD come from the germline V gene. This CDR3 is CASTQDSVTYEQYF. CDR3 coding DNA: TGTGCCAGCACCCAGGACAGCGTCACCTACGAGCAGTACTTC.

V is TRBV2 and J is TRBJ2-1; a possible D gene is TRBD2 (5 bases). The CDR3 is 15 amino acids. Trimming shortened V by 3 bases and J by 0 bases, and 9 bases separated the two germline ends. Looked up from germline, CDR1 is SNHLY and CDR2 is FYNNEI. The CDR3 here is CASSERVGSYNEQFF. CDR3 bases: TGTGCCAGCAGTGAGAGGGTGGGCTCCTACAATGAGCAGTTCTTC.

In the case of this clone: The same CDR3 also results from other DNA sequences found in this sample. The V call is TRBV6-1, the J call TRBJ1-5; no clear D gene. Germline V gene lookup returns CDR1 MNHNS and CDR2 SASEGT. The V end was cut by 8 bases, the J end by 0 bases, with 5 bases between. CDR3 length: 12 amino acids. CDR3 amino acids: CASRGSNQPQHF. Here the CDR3 DNA reads TGTGCCAGCCGTGGTAGCAATCAGCCCCAGCATTTT.